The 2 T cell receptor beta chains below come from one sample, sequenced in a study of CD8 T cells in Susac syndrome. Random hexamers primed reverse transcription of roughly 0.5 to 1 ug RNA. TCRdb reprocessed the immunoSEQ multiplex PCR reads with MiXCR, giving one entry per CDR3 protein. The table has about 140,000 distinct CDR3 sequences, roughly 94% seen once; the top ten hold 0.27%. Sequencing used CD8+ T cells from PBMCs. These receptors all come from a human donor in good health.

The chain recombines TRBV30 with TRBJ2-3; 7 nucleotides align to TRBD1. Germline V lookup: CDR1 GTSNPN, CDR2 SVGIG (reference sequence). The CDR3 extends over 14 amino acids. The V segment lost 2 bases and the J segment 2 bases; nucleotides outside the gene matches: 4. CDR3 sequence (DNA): TGTGCCTGGAGTTGGACAGGCCCCACAGATACGCAGTATTTT. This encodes CAWSWTGPTDTQYF.

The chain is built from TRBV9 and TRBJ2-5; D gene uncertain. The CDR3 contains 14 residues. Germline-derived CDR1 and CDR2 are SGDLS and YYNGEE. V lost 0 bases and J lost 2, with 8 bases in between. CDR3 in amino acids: CASSVAGSQETQYF. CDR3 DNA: TGTGCCAGCAGCGTAGCTGGCAGTCAAGAGACCCAGTACTTC.